One sample yielded the 25 T cell receptor beta chains listed below, sequenced in a study of cytomegalovirus exposure and HLA in healthy donors. Repertoires were generated with immunoSEQ multiplex PCR, while TCRdb's copy carries only in-frame clones and drops some. Among roughly 110,000 clones, about 88% were seen once, and the ten largest hold more than 1.5%. Sequenced sample: PBMCs. Receptors originate from a woman aged 18-30 years in good health and CMV-seropositive.

As to this clone: Other DNA sequences from this sample encode an identical CDR3 as well. V usage is TRBV27 and J usage is TRBJ2-2; D uncertain. The germline V gene has CDR1 MNHEY and CDR2 SMNVEV (reference sequence). The CDR3 totals 12 residues. Trimming shortened V by 5 bases and J by 1 base, and 2 bases separated the two germline ends. CDR3 sequence reads: CASSQNTGELFF. The CDR3 nucleotides read TGTGCCAGCAGTCAGAACACCGGGGAGCTGTTTTTT.

The CDR3 DNA reads TGTGCCAGCAGTGATTCGGGGGGCAATCAGCCCCAGCATTTT. Translation gives CASSDSGGNQPQHF. The chain carries TRBV6-1 and TRBJ1-5; D perhaps matches TRBD1 (5 bases). The CDR3 has 14 residues. V lost 3 bases and J 2 bases, leaving 8 bases between the germline ends. The germline CDR1 and CDR2 sequences are MNHNS and SASEGT.

This clone was seen more than once but under ten times. The rearrangement links TRBV19 to TRBJ1-2, with 8 bases fitting TRBD1. With V trimmed by 7 bases and J by 4 bases, 8 bases remained unmatched. Per germline, CDR1 LNHDA and CDR2 SQIVND (reference sequence). The CDR3 extends over 14 amino acids. The CDR3 nucleotides are TGTGCCAGTAACCCGACCGACAGGGGCTATGGCTACACCTTC. It codes for CASNPTDRGYGYTF.

The rearrangement links TRBV6-1 to TRBJ2-7; 11 bases map to TRBD1. Germline V lookup: CDR1 MNHNS, CDR2 SASEGT. Trimming took 7 bases from V and 6 from J; bases not matched to a gene: 5. CDR3 length equals 13 residues. The CDR3 sequence is CASKGQGAREQYF. The CDR3 coding sequence is TGTGCCAGCAAAGGACAGGGGGCGCGCGAGCAGTACTTC.

The V call is TRBV5-6, the J call TRBJ1-2; 8 nucleotides line up with TRBD1. Germline values: CDR1 SGHDT, CDR2 YYEEEE. The ends lost 5 bases at V and 7 bases at J; junction bases unmatched: 16. CDR3 length equals 16 residues. CDR3 region: CASRRDRGRLYGGYTF. Here the CDR3 DNA reads TGTGCCAGCAGGCGTGACAGGGGCCGTCTGTATGGTGGCTACACCTTC.

This chain uses TRBV7-8 with TRBJ2-7, with 9 bases fitting TRBD1. Germline V gene data show CDR1 as SGHVS and CDR2 as FQNEAQ. Trimming at V came to 2 bases and at J to 3 bases, leaving 2 bases not matched to a gene. CDR3 size: 14 residues. The CDR3 here is CASSLMGQGYEQYF. The CDR3 nucleotides are TGTGCCAGCAGCTTAATGGGACAGGGCTACGAGCAGTACTTC.

The chain links TRBV28 to TRBJ2-1, with a tentative D call TRBD1 (6 bases). Germline V gene data show CDR1 as MDHEN and CDR2 as SYDVKM. Trimming left V 8 bases short and J 3 bases short, with 17 bases between. This CDR3 is 15 amino acids long. This chain's CDR3 is CASRIAGDHYNEQFF. CDR3 sequence (DNA): TGTGCCAGCCGCATAGCAGGGGATCACTACAATGAGCAGTTCTTC.

The rearrangement joins TRBV7-2 to TRBJ2-2, with TRBD2 matching 8 bases. Trimming cost V 4 bases and J 1 base; bases outside gene matches: 14. This CDR3 has 19 residues. Germline V gene sequence: CDR1 SGHTA, CDR2 FQGNSA. CDR3 sequence reads: CASSSMYSGTGLNTGELFF. CDR3 bases: TGTGCCAGCAGCTCAATGTATAGCGGGACGGGACTGAACACCGGGGAGCTGTTTTTT.

The genes are TRBV19 and TRBJ1-1; D is perhaps TRBD1 (6 bases). This CDR3 contains 15 residues. The germline gives CDR1 LNHDA, CDR2 SQIVND (reference sequence). Deletions cut 3 bases from V and 5 bases from J, with 16 bases between. CDR3 sequence: CASSMGTRGRTEAFF. The DNA of the CDR3 is TGTGCCAGTAGTATGGGCACCAGGGGAAGGACTGAAGCTTTCTTT.

The chain carries TRBV4-1 and TRBJ1-2; possibly TRBD1 for D (6 bases). Trimming removed 0 bases from V and 4 bases from J, with 15 bases in between. Germline lookup yields CDR1 MGHRA and CDR2 YSYEKL. The CDR3 extends over 16 amino acids. In DNA, the CDR3 is TGCGCCAGCAGCCAAGAGGGCAGGGGTTGGGGCTATGGCTACACCTTC. Translated: CASSQEGRGWGYGYTF.

CDR3 DNA sequence: TGTGCCAGTAGTCCCACTGGGGCCAACGTCCTGACTTTC. This encodes CASSPTGANVLTF. The chain employs TRBV19 and TRBJ2-6; no firm D call. Germline-derived CDR1 and CDR2 are LNHDA and SQIVND (reference sequence). Trimming pared 5 bases from V and 2 bases from J, leaving 4 bases between. This CDR3 contains 13 residues.

The chain joins TRBV28 to TRBJ1-2; 7 positions match TRBD1. J gave up 4 bases and V 5 bases, and 4 bases lay outside the gene matches. The germline gives CDR1 MDHEN, CDR2 SYDVKM. This CDR3 comprises 13 residues. The CDR3 bases are TGTGCCAGCAGTACTCGACAGGGCTATGGCTACACCTTC. This encodes CASSTRQGYGYTF.

The chain joins TRBV6-1 to TRBJ2-3; D possibly corresponds to TRBD1 (7 bases). CDR1 MNHNS and CDR2 SASEGT come from the germline V gene. There are 13 residues in the CDR3. V was pared by 8 bases and J by 6 bases, with 15 bases between. The CDR3 sequence is CASSRGVLDTQYF. DNA for the CDR3: TGTGCCAGCTCCAGGGGGGTCTTGGATACGCAGTATTTT.

V usage is TRBV27 and J usage is TRBJ1-3; tentatively, D is TRBD1 (5 bases). This CDR3 has 14 amino acids. In germline, CDR1 is MNHEY, CDR2 SMNVEV (reference sequence). V lost 1 base, J lost 4 bases, and 8 bases lay in between. The CDR3 DNA is TGTGCCAGCAGTTTATTAGGACACGGAAACACCATATATTTT. Residues: CASSLLGHGNTIYF.

The CDR3 DNA follows: TGCGCCAGCAGCCAAGATGAGAGTAATTCACCCCTCCACTTT. Translating it yields CASSQDESNSPLHF. The V gene is TRBV4-1, the J gene TRBJ1-6; D ambiguous. Germline V CDR1 and CDR2: MGHRA, YSYEKL. The CDR3 is 14 residues long. V lost 0 bases and J 6 bases, leaving 6 bases between the germline ends.

This chain links TRBV19 with TRBJ1-5, with D unresolved. Germline CDR1 LNHDA, CDR2 SQIVND (reference sequence). Trimming removed 5 bases from V and 0 bases from J, with 11 bases in between. There are 15 residues in the CDR3. CDR3 bases: TGTGCCAGTAGTCCCCCCCCTTATAGCAATCAGCCCCAGCATTTT. As protein: CASSPPPYSNQPQHF.

This chain uses TRBV5-1 with TRBJ1-5; D gene unclear. V was trimmed by 0 bases and J by 7 bases, leaving 14 bases between them. The CDR3 is 15 residues long. Germline V lookup: CDR1 SGHRS, CDR2 YFSETQ. CDR3 nucleotide sequence: TGCGCCAGCAGCTTGGTTCCGGGTAAAGGACAGCCCCAGCATTTT. Translation: CASSLVPGKGQPQHF.

This sequence joins TRBV5-1 and TRBJ1-2; 12 positions match TRBD1. Germline CDR1 and CDR2: SGHRS and YFSETQ. The CDR3 consists of 17 residues. Trimming cost V 3 bases and J 6 bases; bases outside gene matches: 12. CDR3 residues: CASSWTTGTGGLDGYTF. The CDR3 DNA follows: TGCGCCAGCAGCTGGACTACCGGGACAGGGGGCTTGGATGGCTACACCTTC.

The CDR3 DNA reads as TGTGCCAGTAGTATACAGGGGGCCAATCAGCCCCAGCATTTT. Its protein product is CASSIQGANQPQHF. The chain employs TRBV19 and TRBJ1-5; 8 nucleotides match TRBD1. V lost 2 bases, J lost 3 bases, and 0 bases stayed unmatched. The germline V gene has CDR1 LNHDA and CDR2 SQIVND (reference sequence). The CDR3 runs 14 residues.

The chain joins TRBV9 to TRBJ1-4; 8 bases match TRBD1. Trimming took 4 bases from V and 8 from J; bases not matched to a gene: 19. This CDR3 spans 18 amino acids. Germline V gene sequence: CDR1 SGDLS, CDR2 YYNGEE. The CDR3 nucleotides read TGTGCCAGCAGCCCCCACCGATTGAGACAGGGGTTGGGGGAAAAACTGTTTTTT. It translates to CASSPHRLRQGLGEKLFF.

The V and J genes are TRBV29-1 and TRBJ1-1, with 10 bases identical to TRBD1. V shed 7 bases, J shed 5 bases, and the junction held 10 bases outside the gene matches. This CDR3 has 14 residues. The germline gives CDR1 SQVTM, CDR2 ANQGSEA. Here the CDR3 DNA reads TGCAGCGCTCGGGACAGGGGTTCGAGGACTGAAGCTTTCTTT. Amino acids: CSARDRGSRTEAFF.

CDR3 sequence: CASTLYEQYF. DNA for the CDR3: TGTGCCAGCACTCTCTACGAGCAGTACTTC. The chain employs TRBV6-1 and TRBJ2-7, with D unclear. Germline V CDR1 and CDR2: MNHNS, SASEGT. Trimming left V 7 bases short and J 3 bases short, with 4 bases between. The CDR3 contains 10 residues.

The chain couples TRBV4-1 to TRBJ1-2; D gene uncertain. The CDR3 length is 17 residues. The V end was cut by 2 bases, the J end by 2 bases, with 18 bases between. Germline V lookup: CDR1 MGHRA, CDR2 YSYEKL. CDR3 DNA: TGCGCCAGCAGCCAATCCCAGCCCGGGTCCCGGAACTATGGCTACACCTTC. Protein sequence: CASSQSQPGSRNYGYTF.

Comment on this clone: Other DNA sequences within the sample encode an identical CDR3. The chain links TRBV11-2 to TRBJ2-5; 8 positions match TRBD1. The length of the CDR3 is 14 residues. Unmatched junction bases numbered 7, after V lost 5 bases and J lost 5 bases. CDR1 and CDR2 (germline): SGHAT, FQNNGV. The CDR3 spells CASSPGQGRETQYF. The CDR3 nucleotides are TGTGCCAGCAGCCCCGGACAGGGAAGGGAGACCCAGTACTTC.

This clone was picked up a small number of times. The CDR3 DNA is TGTGCCAGCAGTGGGGGGGAGCTCGGCTACACCTTC. This encodes CASSGGELGYTF. The V gene is TRBV2, the J gene TRBJ1-2; perhaps TRBD1 as D (5 bases). The ends were cut back, 4 bases at V and 8 bases at J, with 11 bases in the middle. The germline CDR1 and CDR2 sequences are SNHLY and FYNNEI. The CDR3 covers 12 residues.